This record looks at one T cell receptor (beta chain) sequence and its context. This sample stems from a study of shared clonotypes between healthy human individuals. V dropped 6 bases and J dropped 4 bases, with 24 bases sitting between them. CDR1 and CDR2 (germline): MNHEY, SMNVEV (reference sequence). CDR3 length equals 17 residues. A deep-level run was used for the assay. Profiling relied on immunoSEQ multiplex PCR, and the TCRdb table lists in-frame clones only, not all of them. The sample lists roughly 2.2 million clones; over 90% were seen once. Researchers partitioned CD4+ cells into CD45RA+ naive and CD45RA-negative memory subsets.

The source of this sequence is a man aged 18 to 35 in good health. Some clones in this sample may be carry-over from other donors' samples. Sequencing used naive CD4+ T cells from PBMCs. Subset denoted: CD45RA+ positively selected. The V call is TRBV27, the J call TRBJ1-2; TRBD1 is a possible D gene (6 bases). The CDR3 reads CASRSGTPRSLTYGYTF. The CDR3 coding sequence is TGTGCCAGCAGATCCGGGACACCGAGATCTTTAACCTATGGCTACACCTTC.